Below, 20 T cell receptor beta chains from the same sample are listed, as sequenced in a study of blood T cell repertoires in COVID-19. Libraries were prepared by immunoSEQ multiplex PCR; TCRdb keeps only in-frame clonotypes and omits some of them. This repertoire shows about 350,000 clones, less than 90% found once; its top ten account for approximately 1%. The specimen was PBMCs or T cells enriched from blood (not recorded which). The origin of the receptors is a woman under 40 who had recovered from COVID-19.

This chain connects TRBV5-1 to TRBJ2-1; D perhaps matches TRBD1 (6 bases). CDR1 is SGHRS and CDR2 is YFSETQ in the germline V gene. The CDR3 consists of 14 residues. The germline V and J ends were trimmed by 0 bases and 6 bases, with 10 bases remaining between them. The CDR3 spells CASSLEQGVNEQFF. As DNA, the CDR3 is TGCGCCAGCAGCTTGGAACAGGGAGTCAATGAGCAGTTCTTC.

The rearrangement links TRBV19 to TRBJ2-2, with D unclear. The germline V gene has CDR1 LNHDA and CDR2 SQIVND (reference sequence). This CDR3 is 14 amino acids long. The V gene lost 5 bases and the J gene lost 3 bases, with 10 bases spanning the gap. Written as DNA, the CDR3 is TGTGCCAGTAGTCCCCACCGGGACACCGGGGAGCTGTTTTTT. This encodes CASSPHRDTGELFF. Looking up the rest from reference TRBV19 and TRBJ2-2 gives the full variable domain: DGGITQSPKYLFRKEGQNVTLSCEQNLNHDAMYWYRQDPGQGLRLIYYSQIVNDFQKGDIAEGYSVSREKKESFPLTVTSAQKNPTAFYLCASSPHRDTGELFFGEGSRLTVL.

The chain links TRBV6-5 to TRBJ1-2; D is ambiguous. V was clipped by 6 bases and J by 5 bases, with 16 bases between them. Germline V gives CDR1 MNHEY, CDR2 SVGAGI. The CDR3 has 14 residues. The DNA of the CDR3 is TGTGCCAGCAGGAGGACGGGAGATTTTTATGGCTACACCTTC. This translates into CASRRTGDFYGYTF.

In this sample, this clone turned up once. The V and J genes are TRBV10-3 and TRBJ1-2; D is uncertain. Germline CDR1 ENHRY, CDR2 SYGVKD. V was shortened by 3 bases and J by 2 bases, with 10 bases between the two germline ends. This CDR3 is 14 amino acids long. This chain's CDR3 is CAISEGRNNYGYTF. CDR3 nucleotides: TGTGCCATCAGTGAAGGGAGGAACAACTATGGCTACACCTTC.

The chain links TRBV29-1 to TRBJ2-1, with 10 nucleotides matching TRBD1. The CDR3 runs to 14 residues. The junction had 13 bases not matched to a gene; V was cut back by 8 bases and J by 9 bases. Looked up from germline, CDR1 is SQVTM and CDR2 is ANQGSEA. The CDR3 reads CSFCRGTGVSEQFF. Here the CDR3 DNA reads TGCAGCTTCTGTCGAGGGACAGGGGTGAGTGAGCAGTTCTTC.

V and J are TRBV24-1 and TRBJ1-4; TRBD1 is a possible D gene (6 bases). The germline V and J ends were trimmed by 4 bases and 7 bases, with 9 bases remaining between them. The CDR3 consists of 13 residues. Germline lookup yields CDR1 KGHDR and CDR2 SFDVKD. The CDR3 DNA is TGTGCCACCAGTGACCCGGACAGTGAAAAACTGTTTTTT. Encoded protein: CATSDPDSEKLFF.

V usage is TRBV28 and J usage is TRBJ1-5, with a tentative D call TRBD1 (6 bases). V lost 6 bases, J lost 3 bases, and 18 bases lay in between. This CDR3 has 16 residues. CDR1 and CDR2 from the germline V gene are MDHEN and SYDVKM. Written as DNA, the CDR3 is TGTGCCAGCAGCTACGGGGGGCGGACAACCAATCAGCCCCAGCATTTT. Translated: CASSYGGRTTNQPQHF.

The rearrangement joins TRBV18 to TRBJ1-1; weak D call: TRBD1 (5 bases). This CDR3 has 15 amino acids. Germline CDR1 is KGHSH and CDR2 is LQKENI. V lost 0 bases and J lost 1, with 9 bases in between. CDR3 loop: CASSPPGGGNTEAFF. In DNA, the CDR3 is TGTGCCAGCTCACCACCGGGGGGAGGGAACACTGAAGCTTTCTTT.

CDR3 coding DNA: TGTGCCAGCAGCCCAGCGACGGGACAGCTAAAAGAGACCCAGTACTTC. Amino acid sequence: CASSPATGQLKETQYF. The V call is TRBV5-6, the J call TRBJ2-5; TRBD1 aligns across 7 bases. V was pared by 4 bases and J by 3 bases, with 12 bases of the junction left unmatched. The germline V gene has CDR1 SGHDT and CDR2 YYEEEE. The CDR3 has 16 residues.

This chain joins TRBV28 and TRBJ2-5; D may be TRBD1 (6 bases). The length of the CDR3 is 17 residues. The ends were cut back, 3 bases at V and 5 bases at J, with 22 bases in the middle. Germline lookup yields CDR1 MDHEN and CDR2 SYDVKM. CDR3 residues: CASSFDVGRDDRETQYF. The CDR3 nucleotides read TGTGCCAGCAGTTTTGATGTGGGCAGGGATGACAGGGAGACCCAGTACTTC.

This clone was seen only a few times. The J gene is TRBJ1-6, the V gene TRBV19; TRBD1 might be the D (5 bases). Germline CDR1 reads LNHDA; CDR2 reads SQIVND (reference sequence). CDR3 size: 14 residues. With 3 bases removed from V and 10 bases from J, the gap between germline ends came to 13 bases. CDR3 DNA: TGTGCCAGTAGTATTAGGAGGGGACTCTCACCCCTCCACTTT. This gives the protein CASSIRRGLSPLHF.

V usage is TRBV2 and J usage is TRBJ1-5, with a tentative D call TRBD1 (6 bases). CDR1 SNHLY and CDR2 FYNNEI come from the germline V gene. Trimming removed 9 bases from V and 6 bases from J, with 15 bases in between. The CDR3 is 13 residues long. CDR3 in amino acids: CASAQGTSQPQHF. The DNA of the CDR3 is TGTGCCAGTGCACAGGGTACTAGTCAGCCCCAGCATTTT. The variable domain in full, with the rest retrieved from reference TRBV2 and TRBJ1-5, is EPEVTQTPSHQVTQMGQEVILRCVPISNHLYFYWYRQILGQKVEFLVSFYNNEISEKSEIFDDQFSVERPDGSNFTLKIRSTKLEDSAMYFCASAQGTSQPQHFGDGTRLSIL.

This rearrangement joins TRBV6-5 to TRBJ1-2; a weak D match, TRBD1 (6 bases). The V and J ends lost 7 bases and 6 bases respectively, with 18 bases between them. CDR3 length equals 14 residues. Per the germline V gene, CDR1 is MNHEY and CDR2 is SVGAGI. As DNA, the CDR3 is TGTGCCAGCACCAAAGTCTCGGGGGGCGATGGCTACACCTTC. Residues: CASTKVSGGDGYTF.

The chain carries TRBV6-2 or TRBV6-3 and TRBJ2-5; no reliable D call. Trimming removed 2 bases at V and 5 bases at J, with 9 bases between. CDR3 length equals 13 residues. The germline V gene has CDR1 MNHEY and CDR2 SVGEGT. CDR3 in DNA: TGTGCCAGCAGTTACCGAGTTTGGGAGACCCAGTACTTC. This sequence encodes CASSYRVWETQYF.

This clone was observed a handful of times. This sequence joins TRBV4-3 and TRBJ2-1; TRBD2 matches at 8 bases. Germline V gene data show CDR1 as LGHNA and CDR2 as YSLEER. V trimming: 3 bases; J trimming: 0 bases; junction bases outside the gene matches: 4. The CDR3 runs to 16 residues. The CDR3 region is CASSQTSASSYNEQFF. CDR3 coding DNA: TGCGCCAGCAGCCAGACTAGCGCTAGCTCCTACAATGAGCAGTTCTTC.

The rearrangement joins TRBV25-1 to TRBJ1-1; TRBD1 matches 7 bases. CDR3 length: 15 amino acids. In germline, CDR1 is MGHDK, CDR2 SYGVNS. Germline trimming cut 1 base from V and 3 bases from J; bases unmatched to any gene: 5. CDR3 sequence reads: CASSEFRGSDTEAFF. The CDR3 nucleotides are TGTGCCAGCAGTGAATTCAGGGGGTCGGACACTGAAGCTTTCTTT. Variable domain in full (rest from reference TRBV25-1 and TRBJ1-1): EADIYQTPRYLVIGTGKKITLECSQTMGHDKMYWYQQDPGMELHLIHYSYGVNSTEKGDLSSESTVSRIRTEHFPLTLESARPSHTSQYLCASSEFRGSDTEAFFGQGTRLTVV.

The chain is built from TRBV28 and TRBJ1-1; D perhaps matches TRBD1 (6 bases). Germline values: CDR1 MDHEN, CDR2 SYDVKM. V gave up 6 bases and J gave up 4 bases, with 12 bases separating them. The CDR3 has 13 amino acids. CDR3 nucleotides: TGTGCCAGCAGCTCAGGGGCACGCACTGAAGCTTTCTTT. Amino acid sequence: CASSSGARTEAFF.

The chain recombines TRBV15 with TRBJ1-1; 7 nucleotides line up with TRBD1. J gave up 2 bases and V 6 bases, and 6 bases lay outside the gene matches. The germline V gene encodes CDR1 LNHNV and CDR2 YYDKDF (reference sequence). The CDR3 length is 14 residues. Here the CDR3 DNA reads TGTGCCACCAGAGAAGACAGGGTCAACACTGAAGCTTTCTTT. Protein: CATREDRVNTEAFF. Based on the CDR3 plus reference TRBV15 and TRBJ1-1, the full variable domain is DAMVIQNPRYQVTQFGKPVTLSCSQTLNHNVMYWYQQKSSQAPKLLFHYYDKDFNNEADTPDNFQSRRPNTSFCFLDIRSPGLGDTAMYLCATREDRVNTEAFFGQGTRLTVV.

This chain uses TRBV20-1 with TRBJ2-4, with D perhaps matching TRBD1 (7 bases). The CDR3 sequence is 11 residues long. CDR1 is DFQATT and CDR2 is SNEGSKA in the germline V gene (reference sequence). V was trimmed by 8 bases and J by 8 bases, leaving 13 bases between them. The CDR3 nucleotides are TGCAGTACCGACAGGGAGGACATTCAGTACTTC. It specifies CSTDREDIQYF.

This clone was found a few times. The chain carries TRBV19 and TRBJ1-2; no clear D. The CDR3 loop spans 13 amino acids. V was cut by 3 bases and J by 7 bases, with 12 bases left in between. Per the germline V gene, CDR1 is LNHDA and CDR2 is SQIVND (reference sequence). In DNA form, the CDR3 reads TGTGCCAGTAGTATGCATGAGGCGGTTGGCTACACCTTC. Translating it yields CASSMHEAVGYTF.